These 3 T cell receptor beta chains were sequenced from one sample in a study of blood T cell repertoires in COVID-19. Measured with immunoSEQ multiplex PCR; TCRdb has only the in-frame clones, and not every one. The sample includes about 170,000 clones, 84% seen only once; the top ten take 2.5% to 3%. Input material: peripheral blood. The receptors originated from a woman over 75 with COVID-19, enrolled during active disease.

The rearrangement uses TRBV4-1 and TRBJ1-3; 8 nucleotides line up with TRBD1. Germline loops: CDR1 MGHRA, CDR2 YSYEKL. V lost 3 bases and J lost 0; bases outside the gene matches: 4. CDR3 size: 16 residues. The CDR3 spells CASSHDRGGSGNTIYF. CDR3 nucleotide sequence: TGCGCCAGCAGCCACGACAGGGGAGGCTCTGGAAACACCATATATTTT.

The sample holds one count of this clone. This sequence joins TRBV20-1 and TRBJ1-2; weak D call: TRBD1 (6 bases). The CDR3 has 11 amino acids. V lost 1 base to trimming and J lost 7 bases, with 7 bases between them. The germline V gene has CDR1 DFQATT and CDR2 SNEGSKA (reference sequence). The CDR3 DNA reads TGCAGTGCTAGAGCAGGGGTTGGCTACACCTTC. It codes for CSARAGVGYTF.

This chain uses TRBV29-1 with TRBJ2-3; the match to TRBD2 covers 10 bases. Germline CDR1 reads SQVTM; CDR2 reads ANQGSEA. The V gene end was trimmed by 5 bases and the J gene end by 4 bases; junction bases not matched to a gene: 6. The CDR3 runs to 14 residues. This CDR3 reads CSVLAGGLPDTQYF. The DNA of the CDR3 is TGCAGCGTTTTAGCGGGAGGCCTCCCAGATACGCAGTATTTT.